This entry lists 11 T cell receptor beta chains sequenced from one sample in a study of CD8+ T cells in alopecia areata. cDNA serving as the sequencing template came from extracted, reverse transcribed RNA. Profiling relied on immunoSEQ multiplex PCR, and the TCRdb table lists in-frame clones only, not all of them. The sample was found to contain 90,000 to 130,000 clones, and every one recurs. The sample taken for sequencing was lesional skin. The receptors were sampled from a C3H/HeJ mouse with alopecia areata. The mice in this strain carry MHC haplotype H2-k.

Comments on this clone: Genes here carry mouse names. The part of the CDR3 DNA that was read is TGTGCTAGCAGTAACAAATATAACTATGCT. It translates to CASSNKYNYA. The entire CDR3 sequence reads CASSNKYNYAEQFF. The chain carries TRBV17 and TRBJ2-1; D gene unclear. The missing CDR3 end, 4 residues past where the read stops, is filled in from the germline J gene. Germline values: CDR1 MNHDT, CDR2 YYDKIL. Trimming took off 4 bases at V and 0 bases at J, with 7 bases between the two ends. The CDR3 has 14 residues.

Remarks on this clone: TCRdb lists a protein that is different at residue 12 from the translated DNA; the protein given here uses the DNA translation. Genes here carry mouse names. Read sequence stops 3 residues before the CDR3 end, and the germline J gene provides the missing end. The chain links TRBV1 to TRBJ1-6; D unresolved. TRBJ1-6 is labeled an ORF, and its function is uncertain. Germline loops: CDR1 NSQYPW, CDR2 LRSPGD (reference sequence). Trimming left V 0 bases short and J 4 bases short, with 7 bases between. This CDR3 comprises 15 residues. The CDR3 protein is CTCSAETSYNSPLYF. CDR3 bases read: TGCACCTGCAGTGCAGAAACAAGTTATAATTCGCCC.

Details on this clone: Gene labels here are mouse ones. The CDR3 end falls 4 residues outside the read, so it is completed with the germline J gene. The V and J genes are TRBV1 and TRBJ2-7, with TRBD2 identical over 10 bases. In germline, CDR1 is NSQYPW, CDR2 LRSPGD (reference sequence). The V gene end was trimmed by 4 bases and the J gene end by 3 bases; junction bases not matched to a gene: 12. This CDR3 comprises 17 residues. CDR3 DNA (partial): TGCACCTGCAGTGGAGAGGGGGGGGACTGGGGCCTCTAT. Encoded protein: CTCSGEGGDWGLY. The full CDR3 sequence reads CTCSGEGGDWGLYEQYF.

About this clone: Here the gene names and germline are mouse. The part of the CDR3 DNA that was read is TGCACCTGCAGTGCAGACAGGGGACTGGGGGGGCGCTAT. Protein: CTCSADRGLGGRY. The full CDR3 protein reads CTCSADRGLGGRYEQYF. This rearrangement joins TRBV1 to TRBJ2-7; 14 bases agree with TRBD2. The read halts 4 residues ahead of the CDR3 end, with the missing end drawn from the germline J gene. CDR1 NSQYPW and CDR2 LRSPGD come from the germline V gene (reference sequence). The CDR3 extends over 17 amino acids. J was trimmed by 3 bases and V by 0 bases; bases with no gene match: 4.

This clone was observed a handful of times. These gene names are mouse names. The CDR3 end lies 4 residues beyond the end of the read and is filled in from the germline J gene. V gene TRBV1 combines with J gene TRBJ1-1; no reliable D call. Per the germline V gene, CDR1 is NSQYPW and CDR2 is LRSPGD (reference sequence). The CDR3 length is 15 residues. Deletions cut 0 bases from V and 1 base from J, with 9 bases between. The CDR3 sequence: CTCSADNHINTEVFF. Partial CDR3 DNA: TGCACCTGCAGTGCAGATAACCACATAAACACA.

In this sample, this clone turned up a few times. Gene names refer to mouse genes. The DNA read from the CDR3 is TGTGCCAGCAGCGTCCGGGACAGGGGGGACGAA. Translating it yields CASSVRDRGDE. The whole CDR3 is CASSVRDRGDERLFF. V and J are TRBV19 and TRBJ1-4; 11 bases fit TRBD1. The read finishes 4 residues shy of the CDR3 end, and the germline J gene is used to complete it. V dropped 5 bases and J dropped 6; count of bases not matched to a gene: 6. The CDR3 totals 15 residues. Per germline, CDR1 FNHDT and CDR2 SITEND (reference sequence). Looking up the rest from reference TRBV19 and TRBJ1-4 gives the full variable domain: GGIITQTPKFLIGQEGQKLTLKCQQNFNHDTMYWYRQDSGKGLRLIYYSITENDLQKGDLSEGYDASREKKSSFSLTVTSAQKNEMAVFLCASSVRDRGDERLFFGHGTKLSVL.

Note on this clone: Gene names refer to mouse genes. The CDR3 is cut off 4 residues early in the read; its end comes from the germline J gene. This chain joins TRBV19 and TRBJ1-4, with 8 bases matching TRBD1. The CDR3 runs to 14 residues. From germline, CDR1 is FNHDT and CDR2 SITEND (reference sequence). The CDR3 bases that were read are TGTGCCAGCAGTCGGCACAGGGGGACCGAA. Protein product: CASSRHRGTE. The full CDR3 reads CASSRHRGTERLFF.

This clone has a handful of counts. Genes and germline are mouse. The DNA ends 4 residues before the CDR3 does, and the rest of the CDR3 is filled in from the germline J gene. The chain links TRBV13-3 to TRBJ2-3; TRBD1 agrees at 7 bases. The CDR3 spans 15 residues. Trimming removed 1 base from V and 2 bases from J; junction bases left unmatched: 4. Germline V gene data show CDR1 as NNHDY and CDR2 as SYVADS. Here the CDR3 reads CASSDRDRSAETLYF. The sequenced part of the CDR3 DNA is TGTGCCAGCAGTGATAGGGACAGATCTGCAGAA.

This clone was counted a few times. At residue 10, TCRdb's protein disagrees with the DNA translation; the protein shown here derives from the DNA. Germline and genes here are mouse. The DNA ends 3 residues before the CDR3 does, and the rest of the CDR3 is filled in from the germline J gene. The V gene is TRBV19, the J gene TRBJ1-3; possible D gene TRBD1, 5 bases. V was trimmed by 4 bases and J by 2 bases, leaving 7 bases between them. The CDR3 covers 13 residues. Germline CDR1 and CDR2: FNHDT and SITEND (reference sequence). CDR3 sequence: CASSPQAGNTLYF. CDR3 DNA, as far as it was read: TGTGCCAGCAGTCCACAGGCTGGAAATACG.

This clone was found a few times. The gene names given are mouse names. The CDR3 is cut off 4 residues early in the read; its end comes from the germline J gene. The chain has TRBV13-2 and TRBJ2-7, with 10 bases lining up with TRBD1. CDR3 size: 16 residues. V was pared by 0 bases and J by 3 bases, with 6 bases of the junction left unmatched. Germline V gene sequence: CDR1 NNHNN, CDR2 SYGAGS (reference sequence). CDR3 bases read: TGTGCCAGCGGTGATGCCTCCGGGACAGGGGTCTAT. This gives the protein CASGDASGTGVY. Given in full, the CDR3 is CASGDASGTGVYEQYF.

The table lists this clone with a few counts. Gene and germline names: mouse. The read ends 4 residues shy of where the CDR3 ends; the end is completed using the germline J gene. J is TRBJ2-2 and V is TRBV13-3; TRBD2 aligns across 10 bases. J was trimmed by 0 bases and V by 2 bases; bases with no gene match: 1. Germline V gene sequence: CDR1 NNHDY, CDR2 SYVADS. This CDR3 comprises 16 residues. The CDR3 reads CASSEGLGANTGQLYF. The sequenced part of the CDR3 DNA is TGTGCCAGCAGTGAAGGACTGGGGGCAAACACCGGG.